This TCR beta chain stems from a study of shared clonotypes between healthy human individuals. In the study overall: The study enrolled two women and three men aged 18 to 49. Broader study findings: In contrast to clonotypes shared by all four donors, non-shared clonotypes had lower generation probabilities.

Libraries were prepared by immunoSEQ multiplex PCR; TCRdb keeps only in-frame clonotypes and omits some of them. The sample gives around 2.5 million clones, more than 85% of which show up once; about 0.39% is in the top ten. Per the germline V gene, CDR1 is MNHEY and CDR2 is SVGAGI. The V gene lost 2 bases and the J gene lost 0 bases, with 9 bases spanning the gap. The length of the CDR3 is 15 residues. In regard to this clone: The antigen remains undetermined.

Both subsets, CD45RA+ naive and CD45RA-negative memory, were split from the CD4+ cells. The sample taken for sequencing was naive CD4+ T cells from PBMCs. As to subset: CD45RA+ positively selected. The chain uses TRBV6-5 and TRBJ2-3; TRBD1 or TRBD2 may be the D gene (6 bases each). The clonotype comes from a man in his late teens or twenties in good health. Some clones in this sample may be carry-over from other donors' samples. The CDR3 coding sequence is TGTGCCAGCAGTTACAGGGGGACTAGCACAGATACGCAGTATTTT. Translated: CASSYRGTSTDTQYF.